This TCR beta chain is from a study of T cells in Graves' hyperthyroidism and ophthalmopathy. The V gene's germline CDR1 is MNHEY and CDR2 SMNVEV (reference sequence). The CDR3 spans 13 residues. After removal of 4 bases from V and 7 bases from J, the junction contained 3 bases not matched to a gene. This clonotype was counted between two and nine times. RNA transcripts were the template for amplifying TCR beta CDR3 regions. TCR CDR3 regions were first amplified by RT-PCR with HTBI primers. Each CDR3 protein is one row after TCRdb ran MiXCR on the multiplex PCR reads. Among hundreds of thousands of distinct CDR3 sequences, about 45% were seen once, and the ten largest hold roughly 7.2%.

The TCR sequence derives from an adult man with Graves' disease, either hyperthyroidism or ophthalmopathy (not recorded which). The chain couples TRBV27 to TRBJ1-4, with 7 bases that match TRBD1. Sequenced sample: peripheral blood or thyroid tissue (not recorded which). CDR3 amino acids: CASSWDRTEKLFF. Written as DNA, the CDR3 is TGTGCCAGCAGTTGGGACAGAACTGAAAAACTGTTTTTT.